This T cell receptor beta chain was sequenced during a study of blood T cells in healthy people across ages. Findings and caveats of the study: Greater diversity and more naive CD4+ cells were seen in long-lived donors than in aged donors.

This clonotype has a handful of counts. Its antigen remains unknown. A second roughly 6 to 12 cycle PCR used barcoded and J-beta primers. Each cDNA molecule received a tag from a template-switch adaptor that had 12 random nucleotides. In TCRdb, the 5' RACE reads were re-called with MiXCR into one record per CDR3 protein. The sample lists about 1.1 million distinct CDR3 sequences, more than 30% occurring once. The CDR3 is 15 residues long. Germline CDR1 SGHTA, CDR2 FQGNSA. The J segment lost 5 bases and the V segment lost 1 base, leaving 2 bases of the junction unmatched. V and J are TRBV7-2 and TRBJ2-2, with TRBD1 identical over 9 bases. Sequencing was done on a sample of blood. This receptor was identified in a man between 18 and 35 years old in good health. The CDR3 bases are TGTGCCAGCAGCTTAGTACAGGGGGCGACCGGGGAGCTGTTTTTT. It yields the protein CASSLVQGATGELFF.